Listed below are T cell receptor beta chains from one sample, sequenced in a study of cytomegalovirus exposure and HLA in healthy donors. Only in-frame clones appear in the TCRdb table, and some are missing; sequencing was by immunoSEQ multiplex PCR. The data show roughly 39,000 clones, and the top ten clones hold 3% to 4%. The sequenced material came from PBMCs. All receptors derive from a woman aged 25 to 39 in good health and CMV-seropositive. Each CDR3 is given with its conserved first and last residue. A D gene is named only where the DNA matches it firmly.

V	J	D	length	CDR3	DNA
TRBV7-9	TRBJ1-1	TRBD1	16	CASSSLHGTGKTEAFF	TGTGCCAGCAGCTCTCTTCATGGGACAGGGAAAACTGAAGCTTTCTTT
TRBV2	TRBJ2-2	-	14	CASMTGVETGELFF	TGTGCCAGCATGACGGGGGTAGAAACCGGGGAGCTGTTTTTT
TRBV6-4	TRBJ2-7	-	14	CASRGGPIAHEQYF	TGTGCCAGCAGGGGGGGACCGATTGCTCACGAGCAGTACTTC
TRBV19	TRBJ1-6	-	15	CASSIKGQGNSPLHF	TGTGCCAGTAGTATAAAGGGGCAGGGTAATTCACCCCTCCACTTT
TRBV7-9	TRBJ1-3	-	15	CASSLVRISGNTIYF	TGTGCCAGCAGCTTAGTGAGGATCTCTGGAAACACCATATATTTT
TRBV5-4	TRBJ2-1	-	12	CASRVERDEQFF	TGTGCCAGCAGAGTCGAGAGGGATGAGCAGTTCTTC
TRBV10-1	TRBJ1-1	-	13	CASKEQMNTEAFF	TGCGCCAGCAAGGAACAGATGAACACTGAAGCTTTCTTT
TRBV5-5	TRBJ1-2	TRBD1	16	CASSLGGPGQNYGYTF	TGTGCCAGCAGCTTGGGGGGGCCGGGACAGAACTATGGCTACACCTTC
TRBV20-1	TRBJ1-2	-	11	CSARAPVSYTF	TGCAGTGCTAGAGCGCCAGTCAGCTACACCTTC
TRBV28	TRBJ1-1	TRBD1	13	CASSLNRGTEAFF	TGTGCCAGCAGTTTAAACAGGGGCACTGAAGCTTTCTTT
TRBV12-5	TRBJ1-1	-	13	CASGPQGNTEAFF	TGTGCTAGTGGACCCCAGGGTAACACTGAAGCTTTCTTT
TRBV11-2	TRBJ1-1	-	12	CASSLSASQAFF	TGTGCCAGCAGCTTGTCCGCATCCCAGGCTTTCTTT
TRBV5-8	TRBJ2-5	TRBD1	14	CASSLGQGEETQYF	TGTGCCAGCAGCTTGGGACAGGGTGAAGAGACCCAGTACTTC
TRBV4-2	TRBJ1-1	-	16	CASSRKTGGRDTEAFF	TGTGCCAGCAGCCGGAAAACGGGGGGCAGGGATACTGAAGCTTTCTTT
TRBV12-5	TRBJ2-1	-	14	CASGPPEEYNEQFF	TGTGCTAGTGGTCCCCCAGAGGAATACAATGAGCAGTTCTTC
TRBV28	TRBJ1-1	TRBD1	12	CASSFGDSEAFF	TGTGCCAGCAGTTTCGGGGACAGTGAAGCTTTCTTT
TRBV5-1	TRBJ1-2	TRBD1	15	CASSSWDSTNYGYTF	TGCGCCAGCAGCTCGTGGGACAGTACTAACTATGGCTACACCTTC
TRBV30	TRBJ1-2	-	14	CAWSVDTIVYGYTF	TGTGCCTGGAGTGTGGACACCATCGTCTATGGCTACACCTTC
TRBV7-2	TRBJ2-7	-	14	CASTSVAGPYEQYF	TGTGCCAGCACCTCCGTCGCGGGGCCCTACGAGCAGTACTTC
TRBV5-4	TRBJ1-2	-	14	CASSYYLRPGGYTF	TGTGCCAGCAGCTACTACCTCCGCCCGGGAGGCTACACCTTC
TRBV28	TRBJ2-1	-	14	CASSLLTAYNEQFF	TGTGCCAGCAGTTTATTGACAGCCTACAATGAGCAGTTCTTC
TRBV10-2	TRBJ2-7	-	12	CASRGHPYEQYF	TGCGCCAGCCGCGGACATCCCTACGAGCAGTACTTC
TRBV28	TRBJ2-7	TRBD1	14	CASRTQRGPHEQYF	TGTGCCAGCAGAACCCAGAGGGGGCCCCACGAGCAGTACTTC
TRBV7-8	TRBJ2-2	TRBD1	14	CASGGQGDTGELFF	TGTGCCAGCGGGGGACAGGGGGACACCGGGGAGCTGTTTTTT
TRBV9	TRBJ2-2	-	14	CASSAWGDTGELFF	TGTGCCAGCAGCGCTTGGGGGGACACCGGGGAGCTGTTTTTT
TRBV5-1	TRBJ1-1	-	14	CASSWPGDVGQAFF	TGCGCCAGCAGCTGGCCAGGGGATGTCGGGCAAGCTTTCTTT
TRBV30	TRBJ2-7	-	15	CAWGGESTGPYEQYF	TGTGCCTGGGGTGGGGAATCGACAGGACCCTACGAGCAGTACTTC
TRBV30	TRBJ2-7	TRBD2	18	CAWSVLGTSGGPSYEQYF	TGTGCCTGGAGTGTACTAGGGACTAGCGGGGGCCCTTCCTACGAGCAGTACTTC
TRBV2	TRBJ1-1	-	15	CASSEARVPKTEAFF	TGTGCCAGCAGTGAAGCGAGGGTGCCCAAGACTGAAGCTTTCTTT
TRBV27	TRBJ1-5	TRBD1	15	CASILRDRGNQPQHF	TGTGCCAGCATCCTGAGAGACAGGGGCAATCAGCCCCAGCATTTT
TRBV19	TRBJ1-1	TRBD1	13	CASSEGAGTEAFF	TGTGCCAGTAGTGAGGGGGCGGGCACTGAAGCTTTCTTT
TRBV11-3	TRBJ1-1	-	14	CASSTRTGAFEAFF	TGTGCCAGCAGCACCCGGACGGGAGCGTTTGAAGCTTTCTTT
TRBV4-1	TRBJ2-1	-	14	CASSRGAEGNEQFF	TGCGCCAGCAGCCGCGGGGCAGAAGGGAATGAGCAGTTCTTC
TRBV4-2	TRBJ2-5	TRBD2	14	CASSLGTIIETQYF	TGTGCCAGCAGCCTCGGGACTATTATAGAGACCCAGTACTTC
TRBV7-2	TRBJ1-1	-	16	CASSLHPLGANTEAFF	TGTGCCAGCAGCCTCCACCCGCTAGGAGCGAACACTGAAGCTTTCTTT
TRBV5-1	TRBJ1-4	TRBD1	15	CASSPSTGANEKLFF	TGCGCCAGCAGCCCGTCGACAGGGGCTAATGAAAAACTGTTTTTT
TRBV27	TRBJ2-3	TRBD2	20	CASSFKPVAGGFLGTDTQYF	TGTGCCAGCAGTTTCAAGCCCGTAGCGGGGGGCTTCTTGGGGACAGATACGCAGTATTTT
TRBV19	TRBJ1-1	TRBD1	13	CASSSGGFAEAFF	TGTGCCAGTAGTTCAGGGGGCTTCGCTGAAGCTTTCTTT
TRBV5-1	TRBJ2-1	TRBD1	14	CASSPGQSYNEQFF	TGCGCCAGCAGCCCGGGACAGTCTTACAATGAGCAGTTCTTC
TRBV5-1	TRBJ2-3	-	15	CASSLMGGGTDTQYF	TGCGCCAGCAGCTTGATGGGGGGTGGCACAGATACGCAGTATTTT
TRBV7-8	TRBJ1-1	TRBD1	14	CASSPGQGYTEAFF	TGTGCCAGCAGCCCCGGACAGGGGTACACTGAAGCTTTCTTT
TRBV30	TRBJ2-5	-	11	CAWRAGETQYF	TGTGCCTGGAGGGCGGGGGAGACCCAGTACTTC
TRBV5-5	TRBJ2-2	-	16	CASSPYGGRSTGELFF	TGTGCCAGCAGCCCTTACGGAGGGAGATCCACCGGGGAGCTGTTTTTT
TRBV5-1	TRBJ1-2	-	16	CASSLGGTQGFYGYTF	TGCGCCAGCAGCTTGGGGGGAACCCAGGGTTTCTATGGCTACACCTTC
TRBV28	TRBJ2-4	TRBD1	15	CASSRGRVAKNIQYF	TGTGCCAGCAGCAGGGGGCGCGTAGCCAAAAACATTCAGTACTTC
TRBV27	TRBJ2-7	-	15	CASSLSEHRPYEQYF	TGTGCCAGCAGTTTATCCGAACATCGCCCCTACGAGCAGTACTTC
TRBV5-8	TRBJ1-5	TRBD1	16	CASSHGQGTQNQPQHF	TGTGCCAGCAGCCACGGACAGGGAACCCAGAATCAGCCCCAGCATTTT
TRBV23-1	TRBJ1-5	-	15	CASSQGPDYYQPQHF	TGCGCCAGCAGTCAGGGGCCAGATTATTATCAGCCCCAGCATTTT